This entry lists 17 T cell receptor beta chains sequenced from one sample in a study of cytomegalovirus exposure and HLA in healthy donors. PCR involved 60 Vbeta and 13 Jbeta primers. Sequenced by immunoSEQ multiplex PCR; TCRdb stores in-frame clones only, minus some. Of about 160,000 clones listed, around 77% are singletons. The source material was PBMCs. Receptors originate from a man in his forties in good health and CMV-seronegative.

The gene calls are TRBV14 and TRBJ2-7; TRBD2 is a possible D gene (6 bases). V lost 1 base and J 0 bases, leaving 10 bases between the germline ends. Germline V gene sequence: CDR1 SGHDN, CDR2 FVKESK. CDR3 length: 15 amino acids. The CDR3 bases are TGTGCCAGCAGCCAAGGGCGGGGAAGCTCCTACGAGCAGTACTTC. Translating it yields CASSQGRGSSYEQYF.

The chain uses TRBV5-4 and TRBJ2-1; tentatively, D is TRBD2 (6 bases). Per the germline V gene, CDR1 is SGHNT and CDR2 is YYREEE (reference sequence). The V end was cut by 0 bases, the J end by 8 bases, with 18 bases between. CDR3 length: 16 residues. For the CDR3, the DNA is TGTGCCAGCAGCTTGGTTCCGGGAGTGGTTAGGGATGAGCAGTTCTTC. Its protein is CASSLVPGVVRDEQFF.

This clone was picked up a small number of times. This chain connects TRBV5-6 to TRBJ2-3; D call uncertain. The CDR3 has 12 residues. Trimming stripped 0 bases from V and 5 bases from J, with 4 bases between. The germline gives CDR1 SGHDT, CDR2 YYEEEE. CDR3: CASSLARDTQYF. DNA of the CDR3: TGTGCCAGCAGCTTGGCTCGAGATACGCAGTATTTT.

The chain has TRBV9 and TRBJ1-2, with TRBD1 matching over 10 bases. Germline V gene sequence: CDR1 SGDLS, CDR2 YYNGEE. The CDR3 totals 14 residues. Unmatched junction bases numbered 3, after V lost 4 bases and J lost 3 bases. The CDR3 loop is CASSFGTGDYGYTF. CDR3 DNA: TGTGCCAGCAGCTTCGGGACAGGGGACTATGGCTACACCTTC.

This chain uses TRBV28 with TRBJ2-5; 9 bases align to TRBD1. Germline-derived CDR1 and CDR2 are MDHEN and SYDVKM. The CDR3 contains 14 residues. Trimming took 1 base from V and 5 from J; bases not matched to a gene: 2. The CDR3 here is CASSLYRGHETQYF. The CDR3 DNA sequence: TGTGCCAGCAGTTTATACAGGGGGCATGAGACCCAGTACTTC.

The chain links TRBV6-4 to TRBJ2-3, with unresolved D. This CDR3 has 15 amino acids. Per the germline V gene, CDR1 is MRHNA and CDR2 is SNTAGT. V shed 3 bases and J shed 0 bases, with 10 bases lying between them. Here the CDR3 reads CASSEVAESTDTQYF. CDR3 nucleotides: TGTGCCAGCAGTGAGGTGGCGGAGAGCACAGATACGCAGTATTTT.

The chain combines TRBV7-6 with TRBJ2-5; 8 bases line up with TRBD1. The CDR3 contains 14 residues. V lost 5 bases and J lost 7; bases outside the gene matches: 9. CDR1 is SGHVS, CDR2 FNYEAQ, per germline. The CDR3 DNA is TGTGCCAGCAGCCCCGGGACAGGAGGTTTGACCCAGTACTTC. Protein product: CASSPGTGGLTQYF.

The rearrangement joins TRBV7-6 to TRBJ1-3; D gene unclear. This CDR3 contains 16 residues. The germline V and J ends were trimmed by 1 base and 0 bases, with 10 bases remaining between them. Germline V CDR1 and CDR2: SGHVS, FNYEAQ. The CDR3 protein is CASSLGRGVSGNTIYF. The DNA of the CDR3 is TGTGCCAGCAGCTTAGGAAGAGGAGTCTCTGGAAACACCATATATTTT.

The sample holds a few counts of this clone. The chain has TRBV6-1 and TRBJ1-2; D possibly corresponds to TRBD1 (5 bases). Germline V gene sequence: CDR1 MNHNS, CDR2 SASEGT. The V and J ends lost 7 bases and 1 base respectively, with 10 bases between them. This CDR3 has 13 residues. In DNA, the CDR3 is TGTGCCAGCACCCACGACAGTAACTATGGCTACACCTTC. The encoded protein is CASTHDSNYGYTF.

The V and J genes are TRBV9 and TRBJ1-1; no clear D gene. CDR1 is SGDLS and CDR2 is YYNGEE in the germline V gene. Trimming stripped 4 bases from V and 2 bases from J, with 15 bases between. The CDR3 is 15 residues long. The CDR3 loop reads CASSPDPAGNTEAFF. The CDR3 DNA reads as TGTGCCAGCAGCCCAGATCCCGCAGGTAACACTGAAGCTTTCTTT.

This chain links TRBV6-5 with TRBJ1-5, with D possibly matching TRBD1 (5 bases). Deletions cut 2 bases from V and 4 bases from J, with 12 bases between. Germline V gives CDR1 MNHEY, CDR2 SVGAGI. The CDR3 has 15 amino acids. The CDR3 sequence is CASSYLGQVNQPQHF. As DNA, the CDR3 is TGTGCCAGCAGTTACCTCGGACAAGTAAATCAGCCCCAGCATTTT.

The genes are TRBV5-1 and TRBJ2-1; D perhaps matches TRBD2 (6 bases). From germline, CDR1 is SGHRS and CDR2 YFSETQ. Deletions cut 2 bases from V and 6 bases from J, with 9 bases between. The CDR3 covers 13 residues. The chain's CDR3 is CASSFGSPNEQFF. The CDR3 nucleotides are TGCGCCAGCAGCTTCGGGAGCCCCAATGAGCAGTTCTTC.

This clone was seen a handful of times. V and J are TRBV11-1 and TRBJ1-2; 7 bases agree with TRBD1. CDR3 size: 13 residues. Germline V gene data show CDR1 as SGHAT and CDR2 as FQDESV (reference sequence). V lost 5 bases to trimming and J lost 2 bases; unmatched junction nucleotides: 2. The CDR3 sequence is CASSPGQNYGYTF. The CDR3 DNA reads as TGTGCCAGCAGCCCGGGACAGAACTATGGCTACACCTTC.

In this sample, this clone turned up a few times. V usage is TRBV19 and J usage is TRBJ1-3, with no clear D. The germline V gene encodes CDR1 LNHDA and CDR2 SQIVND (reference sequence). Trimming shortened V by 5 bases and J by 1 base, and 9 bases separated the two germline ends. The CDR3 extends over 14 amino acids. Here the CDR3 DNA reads TGTGCCAGTAGTCGCTCTCGGTCTGGAAACACCATATATTTT. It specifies CASSRSRSGNTIYF.

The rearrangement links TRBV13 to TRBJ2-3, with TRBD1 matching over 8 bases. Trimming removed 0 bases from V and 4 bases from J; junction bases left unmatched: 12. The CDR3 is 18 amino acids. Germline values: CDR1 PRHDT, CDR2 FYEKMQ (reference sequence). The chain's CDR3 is CASSLGLEVAGGPDTQYF. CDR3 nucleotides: TGTGCCAGCAGCTTAGGGCTTGAGGTGGCAGGGGGCCCAGATACGCAGTATTTT. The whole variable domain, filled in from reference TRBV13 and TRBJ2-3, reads AAGVIQSPRHLIKEKRETATLKCYPIPRHDTVYWYQQGPGQDPQFLISFYEKMQSDKGSIPDRFSAQQFSDYHSELNMSSLELGDSALYFCASSLGLEVAGGPDTQYFGPGTRLTVL.

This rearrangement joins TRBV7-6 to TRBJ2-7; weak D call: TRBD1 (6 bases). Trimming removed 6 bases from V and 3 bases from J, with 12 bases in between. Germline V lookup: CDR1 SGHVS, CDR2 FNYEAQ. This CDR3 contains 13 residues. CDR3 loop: CASSQTGIYEQYF. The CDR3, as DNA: TGTGCCAGCAGTCAAACAGGGATCTACGAGCAGTACTTC.

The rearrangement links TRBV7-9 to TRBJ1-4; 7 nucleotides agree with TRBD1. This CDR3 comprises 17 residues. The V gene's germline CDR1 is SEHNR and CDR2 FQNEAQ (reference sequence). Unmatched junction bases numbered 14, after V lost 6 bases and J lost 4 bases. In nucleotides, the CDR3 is TGTGCCAGCAGTACCTCCCGGACAGGCACAATTAATGAAAAACTGTTTTTT. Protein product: CASSTSRTGTINEKLFF.